Reported below is one TCR beta chain. The data stem from a study of blood T cell repertoires in COVID-19. Repertoires were generated with immunoSEQ multiplex PCR, while TCRdb's copy carries only in-frame clones and drops some. The sample yields fewer than 300,000 clones, 91% seen once. The clonotype originates from a woman between 25 and 40 years old with COVID-19, enrolled during active disease. Sequencing was done on a sample of peripheral blood.

The CDR3 DNA follows: TGTGCCAGTGCTGGGCAGGGGAATAGCAATCAGCCCCAGCATTTT. Translation gives CASAGQGNSNQPQHF. The chain has TRBV28 and TRBJ1-5, with D perhaps matching TRBD1 (6 bases). Germline CDR1 is MDHEN and CDR2 is SYDVKM. CDR3 length equals 15 residues. V lost 9 bases to trimming and J lost 0 bases, with 15 bases between them.